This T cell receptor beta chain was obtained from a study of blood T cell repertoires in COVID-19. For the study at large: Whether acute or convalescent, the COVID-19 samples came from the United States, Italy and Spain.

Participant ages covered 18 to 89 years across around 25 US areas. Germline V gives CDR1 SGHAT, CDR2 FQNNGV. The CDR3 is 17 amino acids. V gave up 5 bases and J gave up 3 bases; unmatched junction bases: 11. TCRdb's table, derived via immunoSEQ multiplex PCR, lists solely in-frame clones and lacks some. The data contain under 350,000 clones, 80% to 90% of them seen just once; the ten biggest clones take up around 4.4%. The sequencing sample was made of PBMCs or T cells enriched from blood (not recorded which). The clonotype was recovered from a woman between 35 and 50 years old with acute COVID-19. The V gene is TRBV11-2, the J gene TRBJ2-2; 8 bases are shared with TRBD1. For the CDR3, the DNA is TGTGCCAGCAGCACTACAGGGGGAATAGTTTACACCGGGGAGCTGTTTTTT. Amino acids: CASSTTGGIVYTGELFF. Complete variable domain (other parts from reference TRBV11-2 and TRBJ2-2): EAGVAQSPRYKIIEKRQSVAFWCNPISGHATLYWYQQILGQGPKLLIQFQNNGVVDDSQLPKDRFSAERLKGVDSTLKIQPAKLEDSAVYLCASSTTGGIVYTGELFFGEGSRLTVL.